The rows below give T cell receptor beta chains drawn from one sample of a study of immune evolution from preneoplasia to lung adenocarcinoma. Using immunoSEQ multiplex PCR, the repertoire was profiled, and TCRdb retains in-frame clones only, with some absent. The sample has 9,500 to 10,000 clones; about three quarters are singletons. The sample consisted of FFPE minimally invasive lung adenocarcinoma tissue. The receptors were sampled from a person in their 70s with lung adenocarcinoma. Some clones in this sample may be carry-over from other donors' samples. CDR3s include the opening cysteine and the closing phenylalanine or tryptophan. Each record gives: D gene, J gene, clone size, V gene, CDR3 DNA, CDR3 protein. A D gene is named only where the DNA matches it firmly. Clone size, where shown, is once, few, many, or a class for clones that have expanded.

. | TRBJ1-1 | . | TRBV7-9 | TGTGCCAGCAGCTTAGGTCAGGCGGGCACTGAAGCTTTCTTT | CASSLGQAGTEAFF
. | TRBJ1-6 | few | TRBV7-3 | TGTGCCAGCAGTGCCGGGAATTCACCCCTCCACTTT | CASSAGNSPLHF
. | TRBJ1-1 | . | TRBV6-1 | TGTGCCAGCAGTGAAACCGGGGGTGGGATGGAAGCTTTCTTT | CASSETGGGMEAFF
. | TRBJ2-7 | . | TRBV27 | TGTGCCAGCAGTTTGTCTACTAACAGGGGAGGCTCCTACGAGCAGTACTTC | CASSLSTNRGGSYEQYF
. | TRBJ1-2 | . | TRBV20-1 | TGCAGTGCTTTAGAAGACTATGGCTACACCTTC | CSALEDYGYTF
. | TRBJ1-2 | . | TRBV2 | TGTGCCAGCAGTACGACAGGAAGCTATGGCTACACCTTC | CASSTTGSYGYTF
. | TRBJ1-2 | few | TRBV6-5 | TGTGCCAGCAGGGGAACAGGGCGGGGTGGGGGCTACACCTTC | CASRGTGRGGGYTF
TRBD2 | TRBJ2-2 | . | TRBV5-1 | TGCGCCAGCAGGCGCGGGGGAACCGGGGAGCTGTTTTTT | CASRRGGTGELFF
TRBD1 | TRBJ2-1 | . | TRBV10-3 | TGTGCCATCAGTGAACAGGGGAACAATGAGCAGTTCTTC | CAISEQGNNEQFF
TRBD2 | TRBJ2-5 | . | TRBV5-1 | TGCGCCAGCAGCTTGGGAACTAGCGGGGGGCCCCAAGAGACCCAGTACTTC | CASSLGTSGGPQETQYF
. | TRBJ2-1 | . | TRBV7-9 | TGTGCCAGCAGCCCCACCGGCGGCCCGGCTTACAATGAGCAGTTCTTC | CASSPTGGPAYNEQFF
TRBD1 | TRBJ1-6 | . | TRBV5-6 | TGTGCCAGCAGCACACCAGGGGGTCCCTCACCCCTCCACTTT | CASSTPGGPSPLHF
. | TRBJ1-1 | . | TRBV5-6 | TGTGCCAGCAGGGGGACGGGCGGGGGTTTCCCTGAAGCTTTCTTT | CASRGTGGGFPEAFF
TRBD2 | TRBJ2-1 | . | TRBV27 | TGTGCCAGCAGAAATGGACTAGCTTACTACAATGAGCAGTTCTTC | CASRNGLAYYNEQFF
. | TRBJ2-2 | . | TRBV10-2 | TGCGCCAGCAGTGAGTCGGGGCATGAAACCGGGGAGCTGTTTTTT | CASSESGHETGELFF
. | TRBJ2-1 | few | TRBV28 | TGTGCCAGCAGTTTACCGCAAGGCCACAATGAGCAGTTCTTC | CASSLPQGHNEQFF
. | TRBJ2-2 | . | TRBV21-1 | TGTGCCAGCAGCGCTTCGACTAGCGGGAGAAAACTTTCGAACACCGGGGAGCTGTTTTTT | CASSASTSGRKLSNTGELFF
TRBD2 | TRBJ2-7 | . | TRBV9 | TGTGCCAGCAGCTTGGGCGGGGGTGCTTACGAGCAGTACTTC | CASSLGGGAYEQYF
. | TRBJ1-5 | . | TRBV6-1 | TGTGCCAGCGTGCGTAGGGGGGAAAGCAATCAGCCCCAGCATTTT | CASVRRGESNQPQHF
. | TRBJ1-2 | . | TRBV30 | TGTGCCTGGAGTCCCAAAGGGAGAGGCTACACCTTC | CAWSPKGRGYTF
TRBD2 | TRBJ2-6 | . | TRBV4-2 | TGTGCCAGCAGCCAAGGTGGGACTAGCTCTGGGGCCAACGTCCTGACTTTC | CASSQGGTSSGANVLTF
. | TRBJ1-5 | . | TRBV7-3 | TGTGCCAGCAGCTTAGACGGCAGGGGTGGCAATCAGCCCCAGCATTTT | CASSLDGRGGNQPQHF
. | TRBJ2-3 | . | TRBV19 | TGTGCCAGTAAGTGGGCCCCTAGCACAGATACGCAGTATTTT | CASKWAPSTDTQYF
TRBD1 | TRBJ1-1 | . | TRBV5-1 | TGCGCCAGCAGCCGGGACAGGGACGGCACTGAAGCTTTCTTT | CASSRDRDGTEAFF
. | TRBJ1-1 | . | TRBV18 | TGTGCCAGCTCACTTTTGGGTAGCACTGAAGCTTTCTTT | CASSLLGSTEAFF
. | TRBJ1-1 | . | TRBV23-1 | TGCGCCAGCAGTCAAAAAGCCGACAGGAAGATTAGGACTGAAGCTTTCTTT | CASSQKADRKIRTEAFF
. | TRBJ2-1 | . | TRBV10-3 | TGTGCCATCAGTGAGTACGGCGCGGGTGAGCAGTTCTTC | CAISEYGAGEQFF
. | TRBJ1-2 | . | TRBV28 | TGTGCCAGCAGTCGGGGATTCGGGTATGGCTACACCTTC | CASSRGFGYGYTF
TRBD1 | TRBJ1-1 | . | TRBV5-1 | TGCGCCAGCAGCCAATCGACAGGGCGCCCTGAAGCTTTCTTT | CASSQSTGRPEAFF
. | TRBJ2-3 | few | TRBV2 | TGTGCCAGCAGCGAAGTCGGAGATACGCAGTATTTT | CASSEVGDTQYF
. | TRBJ1-2 | . | TRBV28 | TGTGCCAGCAGTCCCGGAGGTGGCTACACCTTC | CASSPGGGYTF
TRBD1 | TRBJ1-4 | once | TRBV5-1 | TGCGCCAGCAGCAGAGAGGGACAGGGGGCGCGGGAAAAACTGTTTTTT | CASSREGQGAREKLFF
. | TRBJ2-2 | . | TRBV15 | TGTGCCACCAGCTCCCCCAGCGGTTTCGGGGAGCTGTTTTTT | CATSSPSGFGELFF
TRBD2 | TRBJ2-1 | . | TRBV7-6 | TGTGCCAGCAGCTTAGCGCTTACTAGCGGATCCCTTTGGAATGAGCAGTTCTTC | CASSLALTSGSLWNEQFF
TRBD1 | TRBJ1-1 | few | TRBV11-3 | TGTGCCAGCAGCCCAAGGACAGGATCCACTGAAGCTTTCTTT | CASSPRTGSTEAFF
TRBD1 | TRBJ2-1 | . | TRBV29-1 | TGCAGTTATACGGGACAGGGGTGGCATGAGCAGTTCTTC | CSYTGQGWHEQFF
. | TRBJ1-1 | . | TRBV30 | TGTGCCTGGGCCCCCCACCTCTTGGGGGGAACTGAAGCTTTCTTT | CAWAPHLLGGTEAFF
TRBD1 | TRBJ1-1 | . | TRBV30 | TGTGCCTTTCACAGGGGGGTGAACACTGAAGCTTTCTTT | CAFHRGVNTEAFF
. | TRBJ1-4 | . | TRBV18 | TGTGCCAGCTCACCACGGACCAGGGATGAAAAACTGTTTTTT | CASSPRTRDEKLFF
TRBD1 | TRBJ1-4 | . | TRBV7-9 | TGTGCCAGCAGCCTTGACAGGGGAAGCGAAAAACTGTTTTTT | CASSLDRGSEKLFF
. | TRBJ1-5 | . | TRBV18 | TGTGCCAGCTCAGGACTGGAGAATCAGCCCCAGCATTTT | CASSGLENQPQHF
. | TRBJ2-5 | . | TRBV19 | TGTGCCAGTTCGAGGAGTGCAGAAGAGACCCAGTACTTC | CASSRSAEETQYF